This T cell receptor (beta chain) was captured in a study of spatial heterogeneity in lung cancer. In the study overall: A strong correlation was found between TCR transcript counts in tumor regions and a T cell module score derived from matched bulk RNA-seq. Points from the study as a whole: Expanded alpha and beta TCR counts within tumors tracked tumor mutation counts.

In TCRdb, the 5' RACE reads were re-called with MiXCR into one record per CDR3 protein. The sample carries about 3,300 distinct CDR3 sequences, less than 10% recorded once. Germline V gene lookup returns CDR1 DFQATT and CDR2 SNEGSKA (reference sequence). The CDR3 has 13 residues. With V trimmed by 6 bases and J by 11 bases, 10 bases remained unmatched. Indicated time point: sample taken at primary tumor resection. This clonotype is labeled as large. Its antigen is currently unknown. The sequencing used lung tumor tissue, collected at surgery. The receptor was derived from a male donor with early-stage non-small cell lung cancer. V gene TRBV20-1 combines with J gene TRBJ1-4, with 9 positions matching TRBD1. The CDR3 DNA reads TGCAGTGCCGAGGGACAGGGAGGGCAGAAACTGTTTTTT. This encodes CSAEGQGGQKLFF.